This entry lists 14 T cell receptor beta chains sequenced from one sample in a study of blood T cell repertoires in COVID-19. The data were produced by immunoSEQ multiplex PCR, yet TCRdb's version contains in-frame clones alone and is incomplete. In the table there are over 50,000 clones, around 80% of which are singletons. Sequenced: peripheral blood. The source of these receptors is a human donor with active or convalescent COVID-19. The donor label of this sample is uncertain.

The CDR3 loop is CASSLLGWSPDGYTF. The DNA of the CDR3 is TGTGCCAGCAGCCTTCTGGGTTGGAGCCCCGATGGCTACACCTTC. The chain employs TRBV5-6 and TRBJ1-2; D is uncertain. V dropped 4 bases and J dropped 6 bases, with 19 bases sitting between them. Germline V lookup: CDR1 SGHDT, CDR2 YYEEEE. The CDR3 runs to 15 residues.

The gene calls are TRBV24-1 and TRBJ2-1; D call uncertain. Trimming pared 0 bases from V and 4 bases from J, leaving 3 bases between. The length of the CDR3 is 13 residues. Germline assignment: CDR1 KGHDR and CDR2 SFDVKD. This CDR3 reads CATSDLRYNEQFF. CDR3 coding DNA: TGTGCCACCAGTGATTTGCGTTACAATGAGCAGTTCTTC.

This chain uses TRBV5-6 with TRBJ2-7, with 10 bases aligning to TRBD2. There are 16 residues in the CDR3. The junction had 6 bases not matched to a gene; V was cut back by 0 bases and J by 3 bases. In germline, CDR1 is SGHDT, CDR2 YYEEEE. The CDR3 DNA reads TGTGCCAGCAGCTTGGTCGGGACTAGCGCACGCTACGAGCAGTACTTC. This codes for CASSLVGTSARYEQYF.

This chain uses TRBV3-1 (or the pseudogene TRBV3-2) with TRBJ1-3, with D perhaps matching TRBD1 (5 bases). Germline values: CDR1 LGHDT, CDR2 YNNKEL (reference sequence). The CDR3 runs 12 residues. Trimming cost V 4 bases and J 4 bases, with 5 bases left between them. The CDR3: CASSRQGNTIYF. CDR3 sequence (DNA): TGTGCCAGCAGCCGACAGGGAAACACCATATATTTT.

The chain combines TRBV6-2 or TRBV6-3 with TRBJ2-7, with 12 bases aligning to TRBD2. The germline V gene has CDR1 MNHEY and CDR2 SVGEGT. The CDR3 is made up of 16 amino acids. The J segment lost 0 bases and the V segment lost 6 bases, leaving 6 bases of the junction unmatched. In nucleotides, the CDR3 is TGTGCCAGCAGCCGAGCGACTAGCGGGAGCTCCTACGAGCAGTACTTC. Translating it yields CASSRATSGSSYEQYF.

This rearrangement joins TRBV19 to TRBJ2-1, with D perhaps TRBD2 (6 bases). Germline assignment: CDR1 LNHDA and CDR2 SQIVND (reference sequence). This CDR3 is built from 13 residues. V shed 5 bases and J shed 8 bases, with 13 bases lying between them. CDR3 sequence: CASSFRSGDEQFF. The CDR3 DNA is TGTGCCAGTAGTTTCCGGTCGGGGGATGAGCAGTTCTTC.

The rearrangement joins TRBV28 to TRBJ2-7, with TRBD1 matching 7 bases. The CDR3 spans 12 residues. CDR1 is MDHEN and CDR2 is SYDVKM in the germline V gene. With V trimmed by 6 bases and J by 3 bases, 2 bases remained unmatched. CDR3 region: CASRAGGYEQYF. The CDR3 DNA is TGTGCCAGCAGGGCAGGGGGCTACGAGCAGTACTTC.

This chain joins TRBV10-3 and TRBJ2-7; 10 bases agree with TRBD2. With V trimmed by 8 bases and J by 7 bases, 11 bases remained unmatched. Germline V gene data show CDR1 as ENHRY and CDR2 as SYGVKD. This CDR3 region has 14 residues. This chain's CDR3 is CAIRPAGGPLEQYF. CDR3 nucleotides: TGTGCCATCCGGCCAGCGGGAGGGCCTTTGGAGCAGTACTTC.

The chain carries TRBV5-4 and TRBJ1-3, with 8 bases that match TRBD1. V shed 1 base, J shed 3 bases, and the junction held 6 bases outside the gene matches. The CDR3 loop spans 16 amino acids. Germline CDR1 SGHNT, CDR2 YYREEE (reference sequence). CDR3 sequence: CASSLQQGGSGNTIYF. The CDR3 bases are TGTGCCAGCAGCTTGCAACAGGGGGGTAGTGGAAACACCATATATTTT.

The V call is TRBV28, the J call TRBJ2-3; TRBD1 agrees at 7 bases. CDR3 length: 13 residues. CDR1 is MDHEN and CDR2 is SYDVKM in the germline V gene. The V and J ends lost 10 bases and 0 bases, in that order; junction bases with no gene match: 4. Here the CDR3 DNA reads TGTGCCACCCAGACAGGGAGCACAGATACGCAGTATTTT. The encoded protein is CATQTGSTDTQYF.

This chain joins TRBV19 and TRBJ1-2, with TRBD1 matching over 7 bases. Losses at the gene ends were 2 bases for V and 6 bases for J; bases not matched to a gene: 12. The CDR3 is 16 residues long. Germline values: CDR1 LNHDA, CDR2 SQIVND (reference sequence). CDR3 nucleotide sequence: TGTGCCAGTAGTATAACACTCCCCGGGACAGAGAATGGCTACACCTTC. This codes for CASSITLPGTENGYTF. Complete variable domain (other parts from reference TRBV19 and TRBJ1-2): DGGITQSPKYLFRKEGQNVTLSCEQNLNHDAMYWYRQDPGQGLRLIYYSQIVNDFQKGDIAEGYSVSREKKESFPLTVTSAQKNPTAFYLCASSITLPGTENGYTFGSGTRLTVV.

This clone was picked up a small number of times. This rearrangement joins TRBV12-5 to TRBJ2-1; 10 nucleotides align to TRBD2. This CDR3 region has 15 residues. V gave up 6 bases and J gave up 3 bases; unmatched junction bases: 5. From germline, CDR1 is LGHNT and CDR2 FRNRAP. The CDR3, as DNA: TGTGCTAGTGGACCTCTAGCGGGAGACTACAATGAGCAGTTCTTC. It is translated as CASGPLAGDYNEQFF.

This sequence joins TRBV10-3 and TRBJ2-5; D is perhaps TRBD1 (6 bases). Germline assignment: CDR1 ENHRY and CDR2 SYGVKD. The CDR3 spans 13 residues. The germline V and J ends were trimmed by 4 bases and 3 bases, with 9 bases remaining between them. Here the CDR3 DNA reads TGTGCCATCAGTGTGGACAGTAAAGAGACCCAGTACTTC. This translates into CAISVDSKETQYF.

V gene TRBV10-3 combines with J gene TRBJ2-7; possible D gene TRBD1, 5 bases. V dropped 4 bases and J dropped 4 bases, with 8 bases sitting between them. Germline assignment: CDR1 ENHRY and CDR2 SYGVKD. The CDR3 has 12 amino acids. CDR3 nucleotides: TGTGCCATCAGTGGATCAGGGTACGAGCAGTACTTC. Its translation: CAISGSGYEQYF.